This T cell receptor (beta chain) was found in a study of blood T cell repertoires in COVID-19. Overall study context: Sample material is recorded as cDNA or gDNA derived from T cells, B-cell-depleted T cells, or PBMCs.

In the authors' methods: From reference gene primer amplification, estimates of nucleated cell counts were derived. The assay was immunoSEQ multiplex PCR, and TCRdb's table has in-frame clones only and misses some. V and J calls and clone size come straight from that table; D and trimming were deduced from the DNA. In the table there are 130,000 to 150,000 clones, approximately 80% of which are singletons. The CDR3 sequence is 16 residues long. Per germline, CDR1 SGDLS and CDR2 YYNGEE. V was clipped by 0 bases and J by 4 bases; unmatched bases: 8. This clone came up a few times. Sequenced input: peripheral blood. The sequence came from a human donor in a cohort sampled during active COVID-19. The chain carries TRBV9 and TRBJ1-1; 8 bases agree with TRBD1. CDR3 coding DNA: TGTGCCAGCAGCGTAGAAGGGCAGGGGGCCGGCACTGAAGCTTTCTTT. This encodes CASSVEGQGAGTEAFF.